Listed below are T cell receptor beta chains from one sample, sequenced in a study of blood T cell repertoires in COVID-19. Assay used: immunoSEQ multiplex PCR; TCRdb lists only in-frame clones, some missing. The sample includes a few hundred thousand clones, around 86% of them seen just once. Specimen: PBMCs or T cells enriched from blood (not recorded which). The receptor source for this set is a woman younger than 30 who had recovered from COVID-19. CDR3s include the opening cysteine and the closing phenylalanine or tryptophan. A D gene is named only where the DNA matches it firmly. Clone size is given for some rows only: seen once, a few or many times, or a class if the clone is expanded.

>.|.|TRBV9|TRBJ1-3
CASSNRPGSGNTIYF
TGTGCCAGCAGCAACAGGCCCGGGTCTGGAAACACCATATATTTT
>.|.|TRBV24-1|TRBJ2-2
CATSDSYGVDTGELFF
TGTGCCACCAGTGATTCGTATGGAGTGGACACCGGGGAGCTGTTTTTT
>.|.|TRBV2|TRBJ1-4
CASRDTGNPGEKLFF
TGTGCCAGCAGAGACACAGGGAATCCTGGTGAAAAACTGTTTTTT
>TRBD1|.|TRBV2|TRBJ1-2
CASSDRGRRGYTF
TGTGCCAGCAGTGACAGGGGGCGGCGCGGCTACACCTTC
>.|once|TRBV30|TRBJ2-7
CAWSRGYEQYF
TGTGCCTGGAGCAGGGGCTACGAGCAGTACTTC
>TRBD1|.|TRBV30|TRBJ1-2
CAWRGSYRGGYTF
TGTGCCTGGAGGGGGAGCTACAGGGGTGGCTACACCTTC
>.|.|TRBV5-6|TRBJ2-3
CASSRGRGSTDTQYF
TGTGCCAGCAGCCGCGGTCGGGGGAGCACAGATACGCAGTATTTT
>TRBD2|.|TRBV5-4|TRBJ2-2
CASSLGGTSFPTGELFF
TGTGCCAGCAGCTTGGGGGGGACTAGCTTCCCCACCGGGGAGCTGTTTTTT
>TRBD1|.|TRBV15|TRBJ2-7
CATSRVWDSYEQYF
TGTGCCACCAGCAGAGTGTGGGACAGCTACGAGCAGTACTTC
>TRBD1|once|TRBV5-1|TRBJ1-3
CASSLMGTGPGNTIYF
TGCGCCAGCAGCTTGATGGGGACAGGGCCAGGAAACACCATATATTTT
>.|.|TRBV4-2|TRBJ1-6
CASSQDQRGLGSPLHF
TGTGCCAGCAGCCAAGATCAGCGGGGGCTAGGTTCACCCCTCCACTTT
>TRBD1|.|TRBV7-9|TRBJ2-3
CASDRALTDTQYF
TGTGCCAGCGACAGGGCTCTCACAGATACGCAGTATTTT
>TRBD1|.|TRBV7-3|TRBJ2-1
CASSRTGTENEQFF
TGTGCCAGCAGTCGTACCGGGACAGAAAATGAGCAGTTCTTC
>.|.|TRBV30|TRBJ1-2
CAWSVRTAARGYGYTF
TGTGCCTGGAGTGTACGGACAGCCGCTCGGGGCTATGGCTACACCTTC
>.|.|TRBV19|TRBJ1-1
CASRGGVASSF
TGTGCCAGTAGGGGGGGGGTGGCCTCCTCCTTT
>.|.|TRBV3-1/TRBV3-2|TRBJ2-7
CASSPMGTREQYF
TGTGCCAGCAGCCCCATGGGGACTCGGGAGCAGTACTTC
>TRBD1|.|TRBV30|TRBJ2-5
CAWSGTGVQETQYF
TGTGCCTGGAGTGGGACAGGGGTCCAAGAGACCCAGTACTTC
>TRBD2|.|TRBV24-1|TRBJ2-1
CATSDLPRTSGRANNEQFF
TGTGCCACCAGTGATTTGCCCCGGACTAGCGGGAGGGCGAACAATGAGCAGTTCTTC
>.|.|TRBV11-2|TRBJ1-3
CASSQDWSSGNTIYF
TGTGCCAGCAGCCAGGACTGGAGCTCTGGAAACACCATATATTTT
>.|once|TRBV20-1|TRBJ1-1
CSASMNTEAFF
TGCAGTGCTTCTATGAACACTGAAGCTTTCTTT
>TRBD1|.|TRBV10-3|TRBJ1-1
CAISSDRDTEAFF
TGTGCCATCAGCTCGGACAGGGACACTGAAGCTTTCTTT
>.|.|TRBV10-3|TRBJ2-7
CAISEDDAGEGYEQYF
TGTGCCATCAGTGAGGACGATGCAGGGGAAGGCTACGAGCAGTACTTC
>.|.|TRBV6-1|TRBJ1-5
CASSEARGWVQPQHF
TGTGCCAGCAGTGAAGCAAGGGGGTGGGTTCAGCCCCAGCATTTT
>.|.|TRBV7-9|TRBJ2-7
CASSFPLTYEQYF
TGTGCCAGCAGCTTCCCGCTAACCTACGAGCAGTACTTC
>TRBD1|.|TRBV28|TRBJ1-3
CASSERQGGNTIYF
TGTGCCAGCAGTGAGAGACAGGGGGGAAACACCATATATTTT
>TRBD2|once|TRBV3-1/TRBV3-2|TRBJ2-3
CASSQAASGRFWTDTQYF
TGTGCCAGCAGCCAAGCGGCTAGCGGGAGGTTTTGGACAGATACGCAGTATTTT
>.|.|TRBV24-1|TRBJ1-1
CATSGGGDTEAFF
TGTGCCACCAGTGGAGGGGGAGACACTGAAGCTTTCTTT
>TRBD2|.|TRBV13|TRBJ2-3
CASSLARLTGGSVTDTQYF
TGTGCCAGCAGCTTAGCTCGACTTACGGGGGGGAGTGTGACAGATACGCAGTATTTT
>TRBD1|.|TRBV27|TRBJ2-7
CASSFGQAAYEQYF
TGTGCCAGCAGTTTTGGACAGGCCGCCTACGAGCAGTACTTC
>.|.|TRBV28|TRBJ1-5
CASSLQGIGNQPQHF
TGTGCCAGCAGTTTACAGGGTATTGGCAATCAGCCCCAGCATTTT
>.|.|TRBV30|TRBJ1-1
CAWSLRFGHAAFF
TGTGCCTGGAGCCTGCGGTTTGGACACGCAGCTTTCTTT
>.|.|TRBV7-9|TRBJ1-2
CASSLGGPWLYGYTF
TGTGCCAGCAGCTTAGGAGGGCCTTGGTTATATGGCTACACCTTC
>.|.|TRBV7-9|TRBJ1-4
CASSDLLGASTNEKLFF
TGTGCCAGCAGCGACCTCCTGGGGGCCTCAACTAATGAAAAACTGTTTTTT
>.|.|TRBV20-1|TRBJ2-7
CSASLRRGPSYEQYF
TGCAGTGCTAGTCTAAGGCGGGGGCCCTCCTACGAGCAGTACTTC
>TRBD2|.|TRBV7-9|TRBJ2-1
CASSLGGRSGSSDEQFF
TGTGCCAGCAGCTTAGGGGGCCGCAGCGGGAGCTCAGATGAGCAGTTCTTC
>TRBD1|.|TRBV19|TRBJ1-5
CASSKAADRRLAQPQHF
TGTGCCAGTAGTAAGGCCGCGGACAGGCGCCTAGCTCAGCCCCAGCATTTT
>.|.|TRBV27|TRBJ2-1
CASSPQLDFLIYNEQFF
TGTGCCAGCAGTCCGCAACTAGATTTTCTGATCTACAATGAGCAGTTCTTC
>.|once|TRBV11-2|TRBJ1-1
CASSWTVNTEAFF
TGTGCCAGCAGCTGGACAGTGAACACTGAAGCTTTCTTT
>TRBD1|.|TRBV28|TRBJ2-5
CASDRGRGRETQYF
TGTGCCAGCGACCGGGGCAGGGGGCGGGAGACCCAGTACTTC
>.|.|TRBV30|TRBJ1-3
CAWSLGQTSGNTIYF
TGTGCCTGGAGTTTGGGGCAGACCTCTGGAAACACCATATATTTT
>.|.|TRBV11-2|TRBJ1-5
CASSQDSNQPQHF
TGTGCCAGCAGCCAGGATAGCAATCAGCCCCAGCATTTT
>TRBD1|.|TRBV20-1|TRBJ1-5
CSASYLSGTGYHSNQPQHF
TGCAGTGCTAGTTACTTGTCCGGGACAGGCTACCATAGCAATCAGCCCCAGCATTTT
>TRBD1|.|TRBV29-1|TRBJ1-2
CSVRRQGRSLGYTF
TGCAGCGTGCGCAGACAGGGGAGAAGTTTAGGCTACACCTTC
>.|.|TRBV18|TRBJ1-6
CASSPGREENSPLHF
TGTGCCAGCTCACCAGGCAGGGAAGAAAATTCACCCCTCCACTTT
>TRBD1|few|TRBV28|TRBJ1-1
CASSLSQDRGLTEAFF
TGTGCCAGCAGTTTGAGCCAGGACAGGGGGCTCACTGAAGCTTTCTTT
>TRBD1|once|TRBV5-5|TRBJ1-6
CASSRPGQGAFSNSPLHF
TGTGCCAGCAGCAGGCCGGGACAGGGGGCTTTCAGTAATTCACCCCTCCACTTT
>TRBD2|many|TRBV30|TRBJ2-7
CAWMGLAGESSYEQYF
TGTGCCTGGATGGGACTAGCGGGAGAGAGCTCCTACGAGCAGTACTTC
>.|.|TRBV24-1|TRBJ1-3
CAAQGSGNTIYF
TGTGCCGCACAGGGAAGCGGAAACACCATATATTTT
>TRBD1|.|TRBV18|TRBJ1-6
CASSPPNTGGRNSPLHF
TGTGCCAGCTCACCACCGAATACAGGGGGCAGGAATTCACCCCTCCACTTT
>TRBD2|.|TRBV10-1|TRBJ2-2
CASSAGGTGELFF
TGCGCCAGCAGCGCGGGGGGAACCGGGGAGCTGTTTTTT
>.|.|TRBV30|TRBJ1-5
CAWSQQGNQPQHF
TGTGCCTGGAGCCAACAGGGCAATCAGCCCCAGCATTTT
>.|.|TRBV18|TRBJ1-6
CASSPGTEEAYNSPLHF
TGTGCCAGCTCACCAGGGACTGAGGAGGCCTATAATTCACCCCTCCACTTT
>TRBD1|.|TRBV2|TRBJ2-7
CASRQGASYEQYF
TGTGCCAGCCGACAGGGAGCCTCCTACGAGCAGTACTTC
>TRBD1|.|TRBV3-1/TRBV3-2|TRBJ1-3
CASSHSGQGTNTIYF
TGTGCCAGCAGCCACTCCGGACAGGGGACAAACACCATATATTTT
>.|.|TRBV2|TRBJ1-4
CASIGQILEKLFF
TGTGCCAGCATTGGACAGATTCTTGAAAAACTGTTTTTT
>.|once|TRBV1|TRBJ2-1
CTRRGPSGGAGEQFF
TGCACCAGAAGGGGCCCGAGCGGGGGGGCCGGTGAGCAGTTCTTC